Sequencing of this T cell receptor beta chain was carried out in a study of T cells after posttransplantation cyclophosphamide. The naive gate required viable CD3+CD4+ or CD3+CD8+ cells with CCR7+CD45RA+CD45RO-CD95-CD27+CD28+ phenotype. Study-level findings and limits: Donor CD8+ memory clones often dominated recipient blood repertoires at later times. Blood and skin or GI T cell repertoires showed limited TRB overlap.

Method: immunoSEQ multiplex PCR; TCRdb's copy keeps in-frame clones and lacks some. The sample includes approximately 21,000 clones, 95% to 99% of them seen just once. As concerns this clone: The antigen is undetermined.

The CDR3 is 14 amino acids. V gave up 5 bases and J gave up 5 bases, with 13 bases separating them. The receptor was derived from a man in his forties in good health, CMV-negative, and a related stem cell transplant donor. This chain connects TRBV23-1 to TRBJ2-1; tentative D call: TRBD2 (6 bases). TRBV23-1 is an ORF, with its function uncertain. The specimen sequenced was naive CD8+ T cells sorted from PBMCs. The CDR3, as DNA: TGCGCCAGCAGTTCTTTGCAGCGGGACAATGAGCAGTTCTTC. This encodes CASSSLQRDNEQFF.